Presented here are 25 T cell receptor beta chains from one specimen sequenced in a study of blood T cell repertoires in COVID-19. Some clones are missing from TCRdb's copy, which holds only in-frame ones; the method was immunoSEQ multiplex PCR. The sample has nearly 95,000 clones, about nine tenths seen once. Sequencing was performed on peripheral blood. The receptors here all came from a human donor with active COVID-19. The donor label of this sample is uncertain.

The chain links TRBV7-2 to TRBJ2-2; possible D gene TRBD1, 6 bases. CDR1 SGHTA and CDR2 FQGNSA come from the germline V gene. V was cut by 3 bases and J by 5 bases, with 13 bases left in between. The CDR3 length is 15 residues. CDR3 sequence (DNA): TGTGCCAGCAGCTTCTGGCAGGGGAATACCGGGGAGCTGTTTTTT. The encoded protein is CASSFWQGNTGELFF.

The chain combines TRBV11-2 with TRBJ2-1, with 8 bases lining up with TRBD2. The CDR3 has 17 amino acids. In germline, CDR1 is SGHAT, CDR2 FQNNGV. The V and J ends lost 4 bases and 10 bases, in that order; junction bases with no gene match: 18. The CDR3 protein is CASSSPILAGGPGEQFF. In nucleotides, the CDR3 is TGTGCCAGCAGCTCCCCGATCCTGGCGGGGGGCCCAGGGGAGCAGTTCTTC.

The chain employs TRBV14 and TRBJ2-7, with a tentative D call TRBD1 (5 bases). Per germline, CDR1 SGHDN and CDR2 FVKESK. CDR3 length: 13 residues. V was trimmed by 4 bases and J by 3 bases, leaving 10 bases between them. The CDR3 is CASSPRTSYEQYF. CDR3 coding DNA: TGTGCCAGCAGCCCCAGGACAAGCTACGAGCAGTACTTC.

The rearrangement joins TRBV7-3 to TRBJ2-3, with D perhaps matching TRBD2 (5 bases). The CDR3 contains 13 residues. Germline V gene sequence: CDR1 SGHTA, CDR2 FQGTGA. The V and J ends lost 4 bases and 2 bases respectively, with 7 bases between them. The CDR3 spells CASSSDSTDTQYF. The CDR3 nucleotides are TGTGCCAGCAGCTCGGACTCCACAGATACGCAGTATTTT.

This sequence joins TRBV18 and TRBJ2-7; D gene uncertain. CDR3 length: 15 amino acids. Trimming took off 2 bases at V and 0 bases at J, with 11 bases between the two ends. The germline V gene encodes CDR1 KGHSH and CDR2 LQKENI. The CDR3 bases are TGTGCCAGCTCACCAGCGACTTTAAGCTCCTACGAGCAGTACTTC. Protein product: CASSPATLSSYEQYF.

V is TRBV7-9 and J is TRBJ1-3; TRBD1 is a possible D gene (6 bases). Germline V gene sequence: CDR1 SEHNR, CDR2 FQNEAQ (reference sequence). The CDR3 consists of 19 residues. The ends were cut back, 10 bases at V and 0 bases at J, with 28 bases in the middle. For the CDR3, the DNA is TGTGCCACCTCTACCACTAGACAGGTACTTGACCCCTCTGGAAACACCATATATTTT. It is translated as CATSTTRQVLDPSGNTIYF.

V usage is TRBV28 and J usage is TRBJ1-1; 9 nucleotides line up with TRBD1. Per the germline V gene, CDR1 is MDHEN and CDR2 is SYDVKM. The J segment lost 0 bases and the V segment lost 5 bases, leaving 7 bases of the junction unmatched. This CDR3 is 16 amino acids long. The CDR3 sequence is CASSPRQGVLNTEAFF. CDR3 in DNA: TGTGCCAGCAGTCCGAGACAGGGGGTTTTGAACACTGAAGCTTTCTTT.

For the CDR3, the DNA is TGTGCCAGCAGCTTAATGGGGGCGTTCGATGAAGCTTTCTTT. This codes for CASSLMGAFDEAFF. The chain uses TRBV7-3 and TRBJ1-1; weak D call: TRBD1 (6 bases). Germline V gives CDR1 SGHTA, CDR2 FQGTGA. V was trimmed by 1 base and J by 7 bases, leaving 13 bases between them. The CDR3 is 14 amino acids.

CDR3 in DNA: TGTGCCAGTAGTCCTTACGGGAGTGGAAAGGGCCAGCCCCAGCATTTT. Protein: CASSPYGSGKGQPQHF. The gene calls are TRBV19 and TRBJ1-5, with D hard to call. Germline V gene sequence: CDR1 LNHDA, CDR2 SQIVND (reference sequence). This CDR3 comprises 16 residues. Trimming removed 5 bases from V and 7 bases from J, with 21 bases in between.

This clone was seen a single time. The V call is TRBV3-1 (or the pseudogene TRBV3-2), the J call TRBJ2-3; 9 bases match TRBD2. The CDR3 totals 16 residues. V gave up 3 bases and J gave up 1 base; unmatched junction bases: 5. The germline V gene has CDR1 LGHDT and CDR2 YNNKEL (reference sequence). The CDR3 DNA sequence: TGTGCCAGCAGCCAGACCGCGGGGGGGCGCACAGATACGCAGTATTTT. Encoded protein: CASSQTAGGRTDTQYF.

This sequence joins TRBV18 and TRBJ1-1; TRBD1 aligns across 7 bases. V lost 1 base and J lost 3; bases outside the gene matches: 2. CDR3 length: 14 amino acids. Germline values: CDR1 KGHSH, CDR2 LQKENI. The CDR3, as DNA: TGTGCCAGCTCACCACAGGGGGCAGACACTGAAGCTTTCTTT. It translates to CASSPQGADTEAFF. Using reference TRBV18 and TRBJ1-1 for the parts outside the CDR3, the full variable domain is NAGVMQNPRHLVRRRGQEARLRCSPMKGHSHVYWYRQLPEEGLKFMVYLQKENIIDESGMPKERFSAEFPKEGPSILRIQQVVRGDSAAYFCASSPQGADTEAFFGQGTRLTVV.

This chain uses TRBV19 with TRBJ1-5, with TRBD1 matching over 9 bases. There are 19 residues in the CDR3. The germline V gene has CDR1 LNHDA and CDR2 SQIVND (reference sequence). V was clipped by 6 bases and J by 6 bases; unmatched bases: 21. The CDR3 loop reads CASSLGSGTGLSDGQPQHF. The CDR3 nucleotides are TGTGCCAGTAGCCTGGGATCCGGGACAGGGTTGTCAGATGGTCAGCCCCAGCATTTT.

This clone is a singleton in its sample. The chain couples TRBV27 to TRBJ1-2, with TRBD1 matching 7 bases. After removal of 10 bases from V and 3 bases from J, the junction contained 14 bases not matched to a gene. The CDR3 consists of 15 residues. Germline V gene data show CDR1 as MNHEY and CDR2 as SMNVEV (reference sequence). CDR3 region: CATLGQSGGHYGYTF. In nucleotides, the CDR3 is TGTGCCACCTTGGGACAATCAGGGGGACACTATGGCTACACCTTC.

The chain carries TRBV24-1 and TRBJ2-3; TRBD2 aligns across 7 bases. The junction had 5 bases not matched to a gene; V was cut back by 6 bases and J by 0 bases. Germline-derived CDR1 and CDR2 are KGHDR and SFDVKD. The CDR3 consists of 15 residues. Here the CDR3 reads CATSTGLGSTDTQYF. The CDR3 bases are TGTGCCACCAGTACAGGACTAGGTAGCACAGATACGCAGTATTTT.

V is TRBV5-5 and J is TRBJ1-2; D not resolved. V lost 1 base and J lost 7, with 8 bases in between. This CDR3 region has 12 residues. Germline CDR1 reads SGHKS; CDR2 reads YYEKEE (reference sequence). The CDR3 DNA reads TGTGCCAGCAGCTTGAGGGAGTTTGGCTACACCTTC. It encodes CASSLREFGYTF. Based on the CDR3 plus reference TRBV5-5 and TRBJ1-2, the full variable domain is DAGVTQSPTHLIKTRGQQVTLRCSPISGHKSVSWYQQVLGQGPQFIFQYYEKEERGRGNFPDRFSARQFPNYSSELNVNALLLGDSALYLCASSLREFGYTFGSGTRLTVV.

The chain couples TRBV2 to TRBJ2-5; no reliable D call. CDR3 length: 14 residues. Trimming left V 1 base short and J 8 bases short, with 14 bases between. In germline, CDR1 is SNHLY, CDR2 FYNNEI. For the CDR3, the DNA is TGTGCCAGCAGTGAAGAGGTCCGAAGGAGCACCCAGTACTTC. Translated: CASSEEVRRSTQYF.

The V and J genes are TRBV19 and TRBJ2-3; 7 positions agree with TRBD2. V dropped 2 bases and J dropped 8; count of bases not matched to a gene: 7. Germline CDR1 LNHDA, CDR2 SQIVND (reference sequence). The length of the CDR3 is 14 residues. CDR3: CASSIQGSGGTQYF. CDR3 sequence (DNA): TGTGCCAGTAGTATACAAGGGTCGGGGGGTACGCAGTATTTT.

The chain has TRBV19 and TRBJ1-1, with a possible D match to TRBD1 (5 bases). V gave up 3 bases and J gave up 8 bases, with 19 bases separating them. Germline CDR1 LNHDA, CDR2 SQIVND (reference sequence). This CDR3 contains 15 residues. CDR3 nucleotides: TGTGCCAGTAGTATCCCCCTGCCAGGGCGGACAGAAGCTTTCTTT. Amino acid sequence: CASSIPLPGRTEAFF. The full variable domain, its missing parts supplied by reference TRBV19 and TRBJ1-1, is DGGITQSPKYLFRKEGQNVTLSCEQNLNHDAMYWYRQDPGQGLRLIYYSQIVNDFQKGDIAEGYSVSREKKESFPLTVTSAQKNPTAFYLCASSIPLPGRTEAFFGQGTRLTVV.

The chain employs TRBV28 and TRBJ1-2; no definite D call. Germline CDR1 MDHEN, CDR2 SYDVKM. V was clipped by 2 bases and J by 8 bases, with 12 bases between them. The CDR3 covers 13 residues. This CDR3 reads CASSLEGFRGYTF. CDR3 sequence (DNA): TGTGCCAGCAGTTTAGAGGGTTTTAGGGGCTACACCTTC.

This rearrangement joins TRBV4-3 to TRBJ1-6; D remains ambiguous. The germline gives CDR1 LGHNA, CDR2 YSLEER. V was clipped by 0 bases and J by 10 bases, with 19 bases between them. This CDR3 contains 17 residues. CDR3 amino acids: CASSQEMLERAGSPLHF. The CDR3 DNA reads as TGCGCCAGCAGCCAAGAGATGTTGGAAAGGGCGGGATCACCCCTCCACTTT.

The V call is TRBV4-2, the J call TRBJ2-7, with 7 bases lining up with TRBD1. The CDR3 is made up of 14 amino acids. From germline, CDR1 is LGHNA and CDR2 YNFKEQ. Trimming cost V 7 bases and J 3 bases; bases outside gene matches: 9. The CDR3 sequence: CASTPGTAIYEQYF. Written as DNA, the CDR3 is TGTGCCAGCACCCCCGGGACAGCTATCTACGAGCAGTACTTC.

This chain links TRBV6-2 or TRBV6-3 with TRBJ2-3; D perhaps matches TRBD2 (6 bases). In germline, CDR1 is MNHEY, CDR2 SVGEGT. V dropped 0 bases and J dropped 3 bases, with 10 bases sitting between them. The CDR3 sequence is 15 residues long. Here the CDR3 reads CASSYSGGMTDTQYF. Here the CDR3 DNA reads TGTGCCAGCAGTTACTCGGGGGGTATGACAGATACGCAGTATTTT.

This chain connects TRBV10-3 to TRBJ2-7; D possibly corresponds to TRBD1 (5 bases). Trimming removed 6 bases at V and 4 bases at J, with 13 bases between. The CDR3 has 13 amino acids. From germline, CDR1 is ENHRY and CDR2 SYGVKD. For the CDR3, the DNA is TGTGCCATCAGGGATGAGACAGTGTACGAGCAGTACTTC. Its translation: CAIRDETVYEQYF.

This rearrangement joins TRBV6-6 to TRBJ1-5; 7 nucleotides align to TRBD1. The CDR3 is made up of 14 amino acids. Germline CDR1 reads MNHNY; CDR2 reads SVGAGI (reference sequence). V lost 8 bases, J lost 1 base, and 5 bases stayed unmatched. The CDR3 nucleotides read TGTGCCAGCCACCGACAGGGCAGCAATCAGCCCCAGCATTTT. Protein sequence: CASHRQGSNQPQHF.

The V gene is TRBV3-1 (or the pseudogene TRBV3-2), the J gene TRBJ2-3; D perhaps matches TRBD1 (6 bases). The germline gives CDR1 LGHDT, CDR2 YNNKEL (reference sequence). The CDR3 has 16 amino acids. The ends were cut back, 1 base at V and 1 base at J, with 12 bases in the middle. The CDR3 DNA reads TGTGCCAGCAGCCAAGTACAGGGACGGGGCACAGATACGCAGTATTTT. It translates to CASSQVQGRGTDTQYF.